The next 17 T cell receptor beta chains were all read from a single sample in a study of metastatic and nonmetastatic thyroid tumors. Until they underwent thyroid surgery, no patient had received any treatment. TCRdb ran MiXCR on the PCR reads. The table lists more than 20,000 clones, 10% to 15% of them singletons. The specimen sequenced was blood. The receptors come from a female donor with papillary thyroid cancer or a benign thyroid nodule (not recorded which). Some clones in this sample may be carry-over from other donors' samples.

This clone has just a few counts. A much larger clonotype is one base distant, so this may be a read error. The rearrangement links TRBV27 to TRBJ2-3; D is possibly TRBD1 or TRBD2 (5 bases each). Germline V gene sequence: CDR1 MNHEY, CDR2 SMNVEV (reference sequence). V was clipped by 7 bases and J by 5 bases, with 22 bases between them. The CDR3 length is 16 residues. The CDR3 is CASIPQGPSLVDTQYF. For the CDR3, the DNA is TGTGCCAGCATCCCCCAGGGACCATCATTGGTAGATACGCAGTATTTT.

This clone occurred many times. The chain has TRBV30 and TRBJ1-4, with D unclear. Trimming left V 2 bases short and J 5 bases short, with 12 bases between. Germline V gene lookup returns CDR1 GTSNPN and CDR2 SVGIG (reference sequence). The CDR3 length is 14 residues. The CDR3 region has the DNA TGTGCCTGGAGTTCCGGACGTTTCAATGAAAAACTGTTTTTT. It is translated as CAWSSGRFNEKLFF.

This clone was counted many times. A much larger clone lies a single base off, so this may be a read error. The V call is TRBV4-1, the J call TRBJ1-2; D is undetermined. The CDR3 totals 14 residues. In germline, CDR1 is MGHRA, CDR2 YSYEKL. CDR3 in DNA: TGCGTCAGCAGCCAAGATGGGCGTGCCTATGGCTACACCTTC. Amino acid sequence: CVSSQDGRAYGYTF.

This clone was recorded at least ten times. The chain employs TRBV6-4 and TRBJ2-7; 16 bases map to TRBD2. Germline CDR1 reads MRHNA; CDR2 reads SNTAGT. Trimming removed 6 bases from V and 3 bases from J; junction bases left unmatched: 5. This CDR3 spans 16 amino acids. CDR3 in DNA: TGTGCCAGCAGGGGGACTAGCGGGGGGGCCCTCTACGAGCAGTACTTC. It yields the protein CASRGTSGGALYEQYF.

Note on this clone: The conserved phenylalanine or tryptophan normally closing the CDR3 is absent here, so this likely arose from a read error. It is unclear where the CDR3 begins or ends on the DNA, so no DNA is shown, and the CDR3 is as TCRdb lists it. The chain uses TRBV7-3 and TRBJ1-1; the DNA was not used to check the table's D call, TRBD1. The germline CDR1 and CDR2 sequences are SGHTA and FQGTGA. The CDR3 totals 13 residues, both ends included. This CDR3 is CASKRDRETEALI.

This clone was counted many times. The rearrangement uses TRBV7-2 and TRBJ1-1, with D uncertain. Between the trimmed V and J ends, which lost 5 bases and 5 bases, there was a span of 15 bases. The germline gives CDR1 SGHTA, CDR2 FQGNSA. The CDR3 is made up of 14 amino acids. The CDR3 protein is CASSHSLWGTEAFF. Here the CDR3 DNA reads TGTGCCAGCAGCCACTCACTATGGGGAACTGAAGCTTTCTTT. The full variable domain, with the rest looked up from reference TRBV7-2 and TRBJ1-1, is GAGVSQSPSNKVTEKGKDVELRCDPISGHTALYWYRQSLGQGLEFLIYFQGNSAPDKSGLPSDRFSAERTGGSVSTLTIQRTQQEDSAVYLCASSHSLWGTEAFFGQGTRLTVV.

The CDR3 here is CASSPDRGSGSNVLTF. The DNA for the CDR3 is TGCGCCAGCAGCCCTGACAGGGGATCCGGGTCCAACGTCCTGACTTTC. The chain has TRBV5-1 and TRBJ2-6; 8 bases align to TRBD1. J lost 8 bases, V lost 4 bases, and 11 bases had no gene match. There are 16 residues in the CDR3. Germline V gives CDR1 SGHRS, CDR2 YFSETQ.

This clone counts as medium-sized (0.01 to 0.1%). This CDR3 is also generated by other DNA sequences in the sample. This CDR3 reads CASSGGTDTQYF. The CDR3 DNA is TGCGCCAGTTCGGGGGGGACAGATACGCAGTATTTT. The J gene is TRBJ2-3, the V gene TRBV4-3; 8 bases map to TRBD2. Unmatched junction bases numbered 2, after V lost 9 bases and J lost 3 bases. The CDR3 is 12 residues long. Per germline, CDR1 LGHNA and CDR2 YSLEER.

By proportion, this clone is medium-sized. The V and J genes are TRBV10-3 and TRBJ2-2, with 8 bases fitting TRBD1. Germline V lookup: CDR1 ENHRY, CDR2 SYGVKD. There are 16 residues in the CDR3. Trimming removed 5 bases from V and 3 bases from J; junction bases left unmatched: 8. CDR3 bases: TGTGCCATCAGTACGCACCTACAGGGGGACACCGGGGAGCTGTTTTTT. Translating it yields CAISTHLQGDTGELFF.

This clone was recorded many times. The chain combines TRBV6-2 or TRBV6-3 with TRBJ2-3; 8 bases are shared with TRBD2. Germline trimming cut 2 bases from V and 5 bases from J; bases unmatched to any gene: 6. The CDR3 is made up of 15 amino acids. Looked up from germline, CDR1 is MNHEY and CDR2 is SVGEGT. CDR3 in DNA: TGTGCCAGCAGTTACCGGGGGGGCCGTGGAGATACGCAGTATTTT. Translated: CASSYRGGRGDTQYF.

This clone was seen ten or more times. The chain uses TRBV20-1 and TRBJ2-7; possible D gene TRBD2, 7 bases. Germline V lookup: CDR1 DFQATT, CDR2 SNEGSKA (reference sequence). Trimming stripped 6 bases from V and 0 bases from J, with 18 bases between. The CDR3 is 15 residues long. The CDR3 DNA reads as TGCAGTGCCCGGAGGGGGGGAGCCCTCTCCTACGAGCAGTACTTC. Residues: CSARRGGALSYEQYF.

This clone was detected ten times or more. The CDR3 DNA sequence: TGTGCCAGCAGTTACTCTGCTCAAAGATACCGCACTGAAGCTTTCTTT. Protein product: CASSYSAQRYRTEAFF. This rearrangement joins TRBV6-6 to TRBJ1-1; D remains unclear. V gave up 0 bases and J gave up 4 bases, with 15 bases separating them. The CDR3 is 16 amino acids. CDR1 is MNHNY and CDR2 is SVGAGI in the germline V gene (reference sequence).

This clone is medium-sized by share. V and J are TRBV12-3 or TRBV12-4 and TRBJ2-2; a possible D gene is TRBD2 (6 bases). Trimming took off 4 bases at V and 7 bases at J, with 10 bases between the two ends. This CDR3 has 13 residues. The CDR3 sequence: CASSSRGNGELFF. DNA for the CDR3: TGTGCCAGCAGTTCGCGGGGCAACGGGGAGCTGTTTTTT.

The gene calls are TRBV7-8 and TRBJ1-1, with a weak D call TRBD1 (5 bases). The CDR3 runs to 14 residues. Trimming shortened V by 7 bases and J by 5 bases, and 17 bases separated the two germline ends. The V gene's germline CDR1 is SGHVS and CDR2 FQNEAQ. The CDR3 sequence: CASILRGAGTEAFF. The CDR3 nucleotides are TGTGCCAGCATCCTGAGGGGAGCTGGGACTGAAGCTTTCTTT.

This clone has a count of ten or more. Germline is not matched at one junction end, which may reflect a read error. CDR3 sequence reads: CASRDRDNTRELFF. CDR3 DNA sequence: TGTGCCAGCCGGGACAGGGATAACACCAGGGAGCTGTTTTTT. This chain joins TRBV19 and TRBJ2-2, with 9 bases aligning to TRBD1. The CDR3 contains 14 residues. The germline V gene encodes CDR1 LNHDA and CDR2 SQIVND (reference sequence).

This clone was found many times. It is likely a read error, because the conserved phenylalanine at the end of the CDR3 is missing. V and J are TRBV6-2 or TRBV6-3 and TRBJ1-1; 7 bases match TRBD1. The germline V gene has CDR1 MNHEY and CDR2 SVGEGT. CDR3 length: 16 residues. Germline trimming cut 6 bases from V and 0 bases from J; bases unmatched to any gene: 10. The CDR3: CASRRTGAGLNTEAFS. In DNA, the CDR3 is TGTGCCAGCAGACGCACAGGGGCGGGGTTGAACACTGAAGCTTTCTCT.

Note on this clone: Being one base from a much bigger clone, this may be a read error. The chain uses TRBV20-1 and TRBJ2-4; D is possibly TRBD1 (6 bases). Germline CDR1 is DFQATT and CDR2 is SNEGSKA (reference sequence). The germline V and J ends were trimmed by 3 bases and 8 bases, with 23 bases remaining between them. The CDR3 loop spans 16 amino acids. In DNA, the CDR3 is TGCAGTGCTAGCCCCCTAGAACAGGGCTCGGTGGACATTCAGTACTTC. Translated, it gives CSASPLEQGSVDIQYF.